Shown below are 2 T cell receptor beta chains from a single sample sequenced in a study of graft-versus-host responses after intestinal transplantation. Data came from immunoSEQ multiplex PCR; TCRdb stores just in-frame clones and leaves some out. The data show approximately 10,000 clones, 31% seen once. Sequences were derived from alloreactive CD4+ T cells from a mixed lymphocyte reaction culture, sampled before transplantation. The sample's subset: CFSE-low proliferating T cells sorted from approximately 6-day pre-transplant mixed lymphocyte reaction (GvH or HvG direction). The origin of the receptors is a human patient who was an organ donor for intestinal transplantation.

This clone was counted a few times. The chain uses TRBV18 and TRBJ2-3, with a tentative D call TRBD2 (5 bases). The ends were cut back, 3 bases at V and 0 bases at J, with 10 bases in the middle. The CDR3 contains 15 residues. CDR1 and CDR2 (germline): KGHSH, LQKENI. For the CDR3, the DNA is TGTGCCAGCTCACCGCCGGGATCTAGCACAGATACGCAGTATTTT. As protein: CASSPPGSSTDTQYF.

The V and J genes are TRBV5-4 and TRBJ1-5; TRBD1 might be the D (5 bases). V was shortened by 4 bases and J by 0 bases, with 14 bases between the two germline ends. In germline, CDR1 is SGHNT, CDR2 YYREEE (reference sequence). The CDR3 has 16 residues. The CDR3 here is CASSRGGEFSNQPQHF. DNA for the CDR3: TGTGCCAGCAGCCGCGGAGGGGAATTTAGCAATCAGCCCCAGCATTTT.